One T cell receptor (beta chain) is described in this entry. Its antigen remains unidentified. No quality values exist for individual bases; no much larger clone is one base distant. Collaborating institutions collected whole blood in K2EDTA tubes following their own protocols. For TCRbeta analysis, collaborators shipped samples as frozen whole blood, isolated PBMCs, or DNA extracted from either of those sample types. The data were obtained in a study of blood T cell repertoires in COVID-19 (dated by TCRdb to 2020 to 2021). The study in broad terms: The collaborator samples originated in the United States, Italy and Spain and spanned the acute and convalescent phases of COVID-19. The material from the prospective study consisted of cDNA or gDNA derived from T cells, B-cell-depleted T cells, or PBMCs. Deeply sampled blood TCRbeta repertoires from subjects exposed to, actively infected with, or recovered from COVID-19 were included in the dataset. A freely available public database, intended as a resource for researchers studying the immune response to SARS-CoV-2, is where the repertoires were released. The samples were drawn from the first 160 participants of the ongoing ImmuneRACE study and from 950 to 1,500 subjects provided by 6 global collaborators. Sample metadata almost always included a de-identified subject ID, COVID-19 status, age in years and sex. HLA class I and class II types, where available, came from metadata supplied by the sample provider rather than from assay-based typing.

General conclusions and limits of the study: The quantity of clinical and demographic metadata differed by source and by participant and was supplied without curation.

CDR1 is given as MNHEY and CDR2 as SMNVEV, both from the germline V gene (reference sequence). Reading from cysteine to phenylalanine, the CDR3 counts 15 amino acids. The entry retains the CDR3 DNA only, 45 bases that are in frame from base 1. Between the V and J ends, shortened by 2 bases and 8 bases respectively, the junction contains 15 bases. TCRbeta CDR3 regions were amplified from genomic DNA using the immunoSEQ Assay, a bias-controlled multiplex PCR. Turning to the authors' computational methods: Within the assay, amplification of reference gene primers was used to estimate how many nucleated cells each sample contained. To quantify the absolute abundance of each unique TCRbeta CDR3 rearrangement, sequence reads were collapsed and filtered. For each sample, productive Simpson clonality was calculated by taking the square root of Simpson's diversity index across productive rearrangements. In its TCRdb copy, this immuneACCESS table keeps in-frame sequences only and misses some clones. Where compared with another copy, unresolved V genes explain less than half of these, and the others have no known cause. V and J calls and clone size are copied from that table; D and trimming were computed from the DNA. Across this sample there are around 9,700 clones, with approximately 90% seen only once. Of the sample, more than 25% is held by the ten largest clones.

Recombination connected TRBV27 to TRBJ1-4; the D gene remains uncertain. This TCR was sampled from a man aged 25-40 years with active or convalescent COVID-19. Input material: peripheral blood. The nucleotide sequence is TGTGCCAGCAGTTTAGGGAGGGATCGAATGGAAAAACTGTTTTTT. This yields the protein CASSLGRDRMEKLFF. With the portions outside the CDR3 filled from the reference TRBV27 and TRBJ1-4 genes, the complete variable region becomes EAQVTQNPRYLITVTGKKLTVTCSQNMNHEYMSWYRQDPGLGLRQIYYSMNVEVTDKGDVPEGYKVSRKEKRNFPLILESPSPNQTSLYFCASSLGRDRMEKLFFGSGTQLSVL.